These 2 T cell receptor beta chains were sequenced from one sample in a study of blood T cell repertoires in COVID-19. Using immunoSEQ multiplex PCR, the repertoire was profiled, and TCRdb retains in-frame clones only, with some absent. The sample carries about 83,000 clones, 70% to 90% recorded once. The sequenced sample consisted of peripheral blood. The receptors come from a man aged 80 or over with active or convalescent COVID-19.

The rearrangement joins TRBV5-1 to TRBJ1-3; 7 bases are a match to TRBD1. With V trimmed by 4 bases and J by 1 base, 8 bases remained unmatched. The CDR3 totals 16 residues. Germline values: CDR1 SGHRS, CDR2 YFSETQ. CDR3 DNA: TGCGCCAGCAGCCAGGGGGACAGCGGTTCTGGAAACACCATATATTTT. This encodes CASSQGDSGSGNTIYF. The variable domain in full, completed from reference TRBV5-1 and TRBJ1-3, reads KAGVTQTPRYLIKTRGQQVTLSCSPISGHRSVSWYQQTPGQGLQFLFEYFSETQRNKGNFPGRFSGRQFSNSRSEMNVSTLELGDSALYLCASSQGDSGSGNTIYFGEGSWLTVV.

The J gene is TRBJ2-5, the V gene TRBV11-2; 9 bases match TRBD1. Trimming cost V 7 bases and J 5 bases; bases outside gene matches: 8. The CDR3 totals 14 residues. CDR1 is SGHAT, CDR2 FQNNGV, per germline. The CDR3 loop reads CASTPQGARETQYF. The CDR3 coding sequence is TGTGCCAGCACACCACAGGGGGCGAGGGAGACCCAGTACTTC.